Shown below are 22 T cell receptor beta chains from a single sample sequenced in a study of blood T cell repertoires in COVID-19. Only in-frame clones appear in the TCRdb table, and some are missing; sequencing was by immunoSEQ multiplex PCR. The data hold tens of thousands of clones, with more than 75% observed a single time. Input material: peripheral blood. Source of these receptors: a human donor in a cohort sampled during active COVID-19.

V gene TRBV19 combines with J gene TRBJ2-3, with D possibly TRBD2 on 7 matching bases. The CDR3 extends over 15 amino acids. Germline-derived CDR1 and CDR2 are LNHDA and SQIVND (reference sequence). V gave up 3 bases and J gave up 2 bases, with 12 bases separating them. The CDR3 DNA sequence: TGTGCCAGTAGTATGGTGGGGGGGCCCACAGATACGCAGTATTTT. Translated, it gives CASSMVGGPTDTQYF.

CDR3 region: CASSLGLAGGDTQYF. CDR3 coding DNA: TGCGCCAGCAGCCTGGGACTAGCGGGGGGGGATACGCAGTATTTT. This sequence joins TRBV4-1 and TRBJ2-3; 16 nucleotides line up with TRBD2. The germline CDR1 and CDR2 sequences are MGHRA and YSYEKL. The CDR3 has 15 amino acids. Germline trimming cut 4 bases from V and 6 bases from J; bases unmatched to any gene: 1.

The chain joins TRBV25-1 to TRBJ2-5; D ambiguous. CDR3 size: 13 residues. Germline V gene lookup returns CDR1 MGHDK and CDR2 SYGVNS. The V end was cut by 2 bases, the J end by 5 bases, with 9 bases between. Here the CDR3 reads CASSEETGETQYF. The CDR3 nucleotides are TGTGCCAGCAGTGAAGAGACCGGGGAGACCCAGTACTTC.

This sequence joins TRBV7-8 and TRBJ2-7; D unresolved. This CDR3 contains 15 residues. Germline V gene sequence: CDR1 SGHVS, CDR2 FQNEAQ. The V end was cut by 4 bases, the J end by 6 bases, with 19 bases between. CDR3 sequence reads: CASSSLRGPLGEQYF. The CDR3 region has the DNA TGTGCCAGCAGCTCCCTCCGTGGGCCCCTGGGCGAGCAGTACTTC.

The rearrangement joins TRBV7-2 to TRBJ2-3; D gene ambiguous. Germline assignment: CDR1 SGHTA and CDR2 FQGNSA. V lost 3 bases, J lost 0 bases, and 10 bases lay in between. CDR3 size: 15 residues. For the CDR3, the DNA is TGTGCCAGCAGCTTTATCCGTTTGAGCACAGATACGCAGTATTTT. It encodes CASSFIRLSTDTQYF.

This clone has a handful of counts. The chain has TRBV7-9 and TRBJ2-3; D might be TRBD1 (5 bases). CDR1 and CDR2 from the germline V gene are SEHNR and FQNEAQ (reference sequence). The CDR3 runs to 15 residues. Trimming stripped 7 bases from V and 0 bases from J, with 14 bases between. CDR3 sequence: CASNLDRLSTDTQYF. CDR3 bases: TGTGCCAGCAACCTAGACAGACTTAGCACAGATACGCAGTATTTT.

The chain links TRBV4-1 to TRBJ2-7; 8 nucleotides agree with TRBD1. The CDR3 contains 14 residues. CDR1 MGHRA and CDR2 YSYEKL come from the germline V gene. With 4 bases clipped from V and 2 bases from J, the junction kept 4 bases outside the gene matches. The CDR3 here is CASSPGQDTYEQYF. CDR3 DNA sequence: TGCGCCAGCAGCCCGGGACAGGATACCTACGAGCAGTACTTC.

V usage is TRBV18 and J usage is TRBJ1-1; possible D gene TRBD1, 6 bases. V was pared by 2 bases and J by 0 bases, with 13 bases between. The germline CDR1 and CDR2 sequences are KGHSH and LQKENI. CDR3 length: 16 residues. The CDR3 sequence is CASSPSQTGLNTEAFF. CDR3 bases: TGTGCCAGCTCACCAAGTCAGACAGGATTGAACACTGAAGCTTTCTTT.

This clone appeared once. This chain uses TRBV7-8 with TRBJ2-2; D unresolved. Germline CDR1 SGHVS, CDR2 FQNEAQ. V shed 4 bases and J shed 4 bases, with 4 bases lying between them. This CDR3 has 12 amino acids. The CDR3 region is CASSSLTGELFF. The CDR3 DNA reads as TGTGCCAGCAGCTCCCTCACCGGGGAGCTGTTTTTT.

This clone was counted a single time. This chain connects TRBV6-1 to TRBJ1-2; D gene unclear. This CDR3 is 13 amino acids long. V shed 0 bases and J shed 4 bases, with 6 bases lying between them. The germline gives CDR1 MNHNS, CDR2 SASEGT. CDR3 in DNA: TGTGCCAGCAGTGAAGCGCTCGGCTATGGCTACACCTTC. This codes for CASSEALGYGYTF.

This chain joins TRBV3-1 (or the pseudogene TRBV3-2) and TRBJ1-1, with 7 bases lining up with TRBD1. Looked up from germline, CDR1 is LGHDT and CDR2 is YNNKEL (reference sequence). CDR3 size: 14 residues. Germline trimming cut 4 bases from V and 0 bases from J; bases unmatched to any gene: 2. The DNA of the CDR3 is TGTGCCAGCAGCCGACAGGGAATGAACACTGAAGCTTTCTTT. It is translated as CASSRQGMNTEAFF.

The chain uses TRBV29-1 and TRBJ2-3, with 12 bases fitting TRBD1. Germline CDR1 and CDR2: SQVTM and ANQGSEA. The V and J ends lost 8 bases and 9 bases, in that order; junction bases with no gene match: 15. The CDR3 runs 15 residues. CDR3 residues: CSTEPRDRGPGTQYF. DNA for the CDR3: TGCAGCACAGAACCCCGGGACAGGGGGCCGGGGACGCAGTATTTT.

The V call is TRBV25-1, the J call TRBJ2-5; tentatively, D is TRBD1 (5 bases). V lost 6 bases and J 13 bases, leaving 12 bases between the germline ends. CDR1 and CDR2 (germline): MGHDK, SYGVNS. The CDR3 spans 10 residues. For the CDR3, the DNA is TGTGCCAGCAGGGAAGGGGCACTGTACTTC. It is translated as CASREGALYF.

V and J are TRBV6-5 and TRBJ1-5; no reliable D call. This CDR3 has 13 residues. CDR1 is MNHEY and CDR2 is SVGAGI in the germline V gene. V was clipped by 9 bases and J by 3 bases, with 12 bases between them. CDR3 loop: CASIRSPNQPQHF. The DNA for the CDR3 is TGTGCCAGTATCAGGTCTCCCAATCAGCCCCAGCATTTT.

V gene TRBV5-1 combines with J gene TRBJ1-5, with D possibly matching TRBD1 (6 bases). The V end was cut by 6 bases, the J end by 6 bases, with 13 bases between. Germline V CDR1 and CDR2: SGHRS, YFSETQ. This CDR3 is built from 13 residues. The CDR3 sequence is CASKGDIGQPQHF. CDR3 DNA sequence: TGCGCCAGCAAGGGGGACATAGGTCAGCCCCAGCATTTT.

In this sample, this clone turned up once. V usage is TRBV6-5 and J usage is TRBJ2-1; 7 bases align to TRBD1. Germline assignment: CDR1 MNHEY and CDR2 SVGAGI. V lost 8 bases and J lost 4; bases outside the gene matches: 8. CDR3 size: 14 residues. For the CDR3, the DNA is TGTGCCAGCCCCCTCGGGACAGTTTACAATGAGCAGTTCTTC. It encodes CASPLGTVYNEQFF.

This clone was found once. The chain uses TRBV7-6 and TRBJ1-1; no firm D call. The V end lost 5 bases, the J end lost 1 base, and 8 bases lay between the germline ends. This CDR3 region has 13 residues. Germline loops: CDR1 SGHVS, CDR2 FNYEAQ. The CDR3 DNA reads as TGTGCCAGCAGCCCGCCCGGGAACACTGAAGCTTTCTTT. Protein product: CASSPPGNTEAFF. The variable domain in full, with the rest retrieved from reference TRBV7-6 and TRBJ1-1, is GAGVSQSPRYKVTKRGQDVALRCDPISGHVSLYWYRQALGQGPEFLTYFNYEAQQDKSGLPNDRFSAERPEGSISTLTIQRTEQRDSAMYRCASSPPGNTEAFFGQGTRLTVV.

This clone was counted a single time. The V and J genes are TRBV3-1 (or the pseudogene TRBV3-2) and TRBJ2-2, with D unresolved. Germline values: CDR1 LGHDT, CDR2 YNNKEL (reference sequence). The V end was cut by 4 bases, the J end by 0 bases, with 15 bases between. This CDR3 is 17 amino acids long. As DNA, the CDR3 is TGTGCCAGCAGCCGCGGTATCACAAGGTCGAACACCGGGGAGCTGTTTTTT. Translation gives CASSRGITRSNTGELFF.

V and J are TRBV27 and TRBJ2-7, with 11 bases matching TRBD1. The V and J ends lost 3 bases and 6 bases, in that order; junction bases with no gene match: 4. The germline gives CDR1 MNHEY, CDR2 SMNVEV (reference sequence). The CDR3 totals 14 residues. In DNA form, the CDR3 reads TGTGCCAGCAGTTTGGGACAGGGGGTGCGCGAGCAGTACTTC. Translated, it gives CASSLGQGVREQYF.

This CDR3 is CASSPTSGGSRTEAFF. DNA for the CDR3: TGCGCCAGCAGCCCCACGTCGGGGGGCTCTCGGACTGAAGCTTTCTTT. The V gene is TRBV5-1, the J gene TRBJ1-1, with D possibly being TRBD1 (6 bases). The germline gives CDR1 SGHRS, CDR2 YFSETQ. CDR3 length: 16 amino acids. V lost 4 bases to trimming and J lost 5 bases, with 21 bases between them.

This clone appeared once. The chain is built from TRBV5-1 and TRBJ2-2, with a tentative D call TRBD2 (6 bases). The CDR3 length is 14 residues. Germline values: CDR1 SGHRS, CDR2 YFSETQ. Deletions cut 3 bases from V and 8 bases from J, with 14 bases between. The chain's CDR3 is CASSSGGQSGELFF. CDR3 coding DNA: TGCGCCAGCAGCTCCGGGGGTCAAAGTGGGGAGCTGTTTTTT.

This chain uses TRBV4-2 with TRBJ1-2; 11 bases fit TRBD1. Germline loops: CDR1 LGHNA, CDR2 YNFKEQ. With V trimmed by 4 bases and J by 2 bases, 9 bases remained unmatched. The CDR3 contains 17 residues. Written as DNA, the CDR3 is TGTGCCAGCAGCCCCTGGACAGGGGGCGAGGGGAACTATGGCTACACCTTC. It specifies CASSPWTGGEGNYGYTF.